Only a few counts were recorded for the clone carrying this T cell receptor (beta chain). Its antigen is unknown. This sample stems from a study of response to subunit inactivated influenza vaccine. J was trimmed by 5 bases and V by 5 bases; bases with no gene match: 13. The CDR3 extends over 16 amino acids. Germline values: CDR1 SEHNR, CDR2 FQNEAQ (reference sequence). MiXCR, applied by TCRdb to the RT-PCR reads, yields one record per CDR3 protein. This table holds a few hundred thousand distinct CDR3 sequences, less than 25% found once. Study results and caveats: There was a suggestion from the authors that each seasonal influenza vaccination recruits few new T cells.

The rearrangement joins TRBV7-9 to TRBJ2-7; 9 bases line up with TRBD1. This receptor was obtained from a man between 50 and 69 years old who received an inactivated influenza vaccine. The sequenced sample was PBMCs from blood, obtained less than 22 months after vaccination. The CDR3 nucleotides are TGTGCCAGCAGCACAAGCGACAGGGGGACCCCCGACGAGCAGTACTTC. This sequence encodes CASSTSDRGTPDEQYF.